Below are 23 T cell receptor beta chains sequenced from a single sample in a study of OX40 agonist ivuxolimab in advanced cancers. Measured with immunoSEQ multiplex PCR; TCRdb has only the in-frame clones, and not every one. The data show 37,000 or so clones, roughly 82% seen once. The specimen comprised CD4+ or CD8+ T cells sorted from blood, sampled in a trial of the OX40 agonist ivuxolimab. Receptors were obtained from an adult with an advanced solid tumor such as melanoma, head and neck, liver or kidney cancer.

Only a few counts were recorded for this clone. The chain couples TRBV5-6 to TRBJ1-4; weak D call: TRBD1 (5 bases). Trimming took 1 base from V and 8 from J, leaving 12 bases between them. Germline CDR1 is SGHDT and CDR2 is YYEEEE. This CDR3 comprises 14 residues. The CDR3 loop is CASSLKQAGEKLFF. The DNA for the CDR3 is TGTGCCAGCAGCTTGAAACAGGCCGGCGAAAAACTGTTTTTT.

This chain uses TRBV5-1 with TRBJ1-6; D unclear. Germline V lookup: CDR1 SGHRS, CDR2 YFSETQ. The CDR3 spans 13 residues. The germline V and J ends were trimmed by 0 bases and 8 bases, with 6 bases remaining between them. The DNA of the CDR3 is TGCGCCAGCAGCTTGGGGGCCGATTCACCCCTCCACTTT. Its translation is CASSLGADSPLHF.

The V gene is TRBV4-1, the J gene TRBJ2-7; D could derive from TRBD1 or TRBD2 (5 bases each). Per the germline V gene, CDR1 is MGHRA and CDR2 is YSYEKL. The CDR3 consists of 16 residues. The V end was cut by 5 bases, the J end by 0 bases, with 17 bases between. The CDR3 loop reads CASSFAGTASSYEQYF. The CDR3 nucleotides read TGCGCCAGCAGCTTCGCCGGGACCGCGAGCTCCTACGAGCAGTACTTC.

The chain recombines TRBV5-6 with TRBJ2-4; perhaps TRBD1 as D (5 bases). V was pared by 5 bases and J by 3 bases, with 15 bases between. Germline V gives CDR1 SGHDT, CDR2 YYEEEE. This CDR3 is built from 15 residues. CDR3: CASSPRVLDKNIQYF. The CDR3 nucleotides are TGTGCCAGCAGTCCCAGGGTTTTGGACAAAAACATTCAGTACTTC. The full variable domain, rest sourced from reference TRBV5-6 and TRBJ2-4, is DAGVTQSPTHLIKTRGQQVTLRCSPKSGHDTVSWYQQALGQGPQFIFQYYEEEERQRGNFPDRFSGHQFPNYSSELNVNALLLGDSALYLCASSPRVLDKNIQYFGAGTRLSVL.

J is TRBJ1-1 and V is TRBV19; maybe TRBD1 (5 bases). CDR1 is LNHDA, CDR2 SQIVND, per germline (reference sequence). CDR3 length: 15 residues. V lost 5 bases and J lost 4, with 17 bases in between. The CDR3 sequence is CASSPLSGSGTEAFF. The CDR3 DNA follows: TGTGCCAGTAGTCCTCTGTCAGGGAGTGGCACTGAAGCTTTCTTT.

The chain joins TRBV2 to TRBJ2-5; 11 nucleotides line up with TRBD2. Germline V CDR1 and CDR2: SNHLY, FYNNEI. Germline trimming cut 2 bases from V and 13 bases from J; bases unmatched to any gene: 6. The CDR3 runs to 13 residues. The CDR3 sequence: CASSELLSGGAYF. The DNA for the CDR3 is TGTGCCAGCAGTGAACTACTTAGCGGGGGGGCGTACTTC.

The V call is TRBV4-1, the J call TRBJ1-4, with 7 bases lining up with TRBD1. The CDR3 totals 16 residues. Trimming at V came to 3 bases and at J to 5 bases, leaving 9 bases not matched to a gene. Germline V lookup: CDR1 MGHRA, CDR2 YSYEKL. CDR3 DNA: TGCGCCAGCAGCCACCGCGACAGGGTAGTGAATGAAAAACTGTTTTTT. Translating gives CASSHRDRVVNEKLFF.

The CDR3, as DNA: TGTGCCAGTAGTAGCAGGGGGCAGACCTATAATTCACCCCTCCACTTT. It specifies CASSSRGQTYNSPLHF. The J gene is TRBJ1-6, the V gene TRBV19; 8 bases map to TRBD1. J was trimmed by 2 bases and V by 4 bases; bases with no gene match: 4. CDR1 is LNHDA and CDR2 is SQIVND in the germline V gene (reference sequence). CDR3 size: 16 residues.

The rearrangement joins TRBV7-2 to TRBJ1-5, with D tentatively TRBD1 (5 bases). This CDR3 has 17 residues. Germline V gene sequence: CDR1 SGHTA, CDR2 FQGNSA. V lost 5 bases and J lost 3, with 20 bases in between. For the CDR3, the DNA is TGTGCCAGCAGCCAACACCCCGGCGGGGCCCTCAATCAGCCCCAGCATTTT. It encodes CASSQHPGGALNQPQHF.

This clone appeared a single time. This sequence joins TRBV20-1 and TRBJ2-5; D is unclear. Trimming pared 0 bases from V and 7 bases from J, leaving 6 bases between. Germline CDR1 DFQATT, CDR2 SNEGSKA (reference sequence). The CDR3 has 11 amino acids. This CDR3 reads CSARDFGTQYF. The CDR3 nucleotides are TGCAGTGCTAGAGATTTTGGGACCCAGTACTTC.

The rearrangement uses TRBV2 and TRBJ2-1; 11 bases align to TRBD2. The CDR3 runs to 14 residues. Germline V gene data show CDR1 as SNHLY and CDR2 as FYNNEI. The junction had 5 bases not matched to a gene; V was cut back by 8 bases and J by 5 bases. CDR3 region: CASGLAGGHNEQFF. For the CDR3, the DNA is TGTGCCAGCGGGCTAGCGGGGGGACACAATGAGCAGTTCTTC.

The chain uses TRBV4-1 and TRBJ1-5; D may be TRBD1 (6 bases). CDR1 MGHRA and CDR2 YSYEKL come from the germline V gene. The CDR3 consists of 15 residues. Deletions cut 4 bases from V and 5 bases from J, with 15 bases between. The CDR3 region is CASSPSDRPHQPQHF. The CDR3 DNA follows: TGCGCCAGCAGCCCCAGCGACAGGCCTCATCAGCCCCAGCATTTT.

The chain combines TRBV7-9 with TRBJ1-4, with 7 positions matching TRBD1. CDR1 and CDR2 from the germline V gene are SEHNR and FQNEAQ (reference sequence). The CDR3 length is 15 residues. V shed 2 bases and J 8 bases; nucleotides not matched to a gene: 8. The CDR3 DNA is TGTGCCAGCAGCTTATCGAGGGGGCCAATCGAAAAACTGTTTTTT. Protein sequence: CASSLSRGPIEKLFF.

This chain uses TRBV7-2 with TRBJ1-6; D gene ambiguous. The V and J ends lost 3 bases and 7 bases respectively, with 10 bases between them. The CDR3 runs to 14 residues. In germline, CDR1 is SGHTA, CDR2 FQGNSA. CDR3 sequence reads: CASSFLPENSPLHF. CDR3 nucleotide sequence: TGTGCCAGCAGCTTTTTACCCGAGAATTCACCCCTCCACTTT.

V gene TRBV7-3 combines with J gene TRBJ2-5; 7 bases agree with TRBD1. From germline, CDR1 is SGHTA and CDR2 FQGTGA. This CDR3 is built from 14 residues. Germline trimming cut 5 bases from V and 5 bases from J; bases unmatched to any gene: 8. The DNA of the CDR3 is TGTGCCAGCAGCCTGACCGGGACAGACGAGACCCAGTACTTC. It codes for CASSLTGTDETQYF.

This clone was detected only a few times. The CDR3 nucleotides are TGTGCCAGCAGCTTGTCCGGGACAGGGAGGGCTGAAGCTTTCTTT. Amino acids: CASSLSGTGRAEAFF. The chain couples TRBV5-4 to TRBJ1-1, with 9 nucleotides matching TRBD1. The CDR3 extends over 15 amino acids. The germline V gene has CDR1 SGHNT and CDR2 YYREEE (reference sequence). The V gene end was trimmed by 1 base and the J gene end by 6 bases; junction bases not matched to a gene: 7.

This chain joins TRBV7-9 and TRBJ2-3; D gene unclear. V was pared by 1 base and J by 2 bases, with 10 bases between. The germline V gene has CDR1 SEHNR and CDR2 FQNEAQ (reference sequence). The CDR3 covers 15 residues. The DNA of the CDR3 is TGTGCCAGCAGCTTAGAAGGCGGTCCCACAGATACGCAGTATTTT. It specifies CASSLEGGPTDTQYF.

The chain joins TRBV9 to TRBJ2-3, with D perhaps matching TRBD2 (7 bases). The CDR3 is 15 amino acids. Trimming took off 2 bases at V and 2 bases at J, with 12 bases between the two ends. The germline V gene encodes CDR1 SGDLS and CDR2 YYNGEE. The CDR3 DNA is TGTGCCAGCAGCGTTGGGGGGGGCCCCACAGATACGCAGTATTTT. This sequence encodes CASSVGGGPTDTQYF.

This clone was seen once. The chain employs TRBV15 and TRBJ2-7, with 8 bases lining up with TRBD2. Germline assignment: CDR1 LNHNV and CDR2 YYDKDF (reference sequence). The CDR3 spans 17 residues. V trimming: 0 bases; J trimming: 2 bases; junction bases outside the gene matches: 9. The CDR3 bases are TGTGCCACCAGCAGAGACGTCCGATCAGCGGGGGCCTACGAGCAGTACTTC. Amino acids: CATSRDVRSAGAYEQYF.

This sequence joins TRBV4-3 and TRBJ1-3; 7 bases match TRBD1. Germline V lookup: CDR1 LGHNA, CDR2 YSLEER. The CDR3 loop spans 16 amino acids. V lost 2 bases, J lost 2 bases, and 6 bases stayed unmatched. The CDR3 sequence is CASSQRTGVPGNTIYF. The CDR3 DNA is TGCGCCAGCAGCCAACGAACAGGGGTACCTGGAAACACCATATATTTT.

The chain couples TRBV5-6 to TRBJ2-2, with D unresolved. V lost 1 base and J lost 6, with 13 bases in between. Germline CDR1 and CDR2: SGHDT and YYEEEE. The length of the CDR3 is 15 residues. The CDR3 DNA reads as TGTGCCAGCAGCTTGTACGCCTTAGTCTCCGGGGAGCTGTTTTTT. Translated: CASSLYALVSGELFF.

The V and J genes are TRBV5-4 and TRBJ2-5; D perhaps matches TRBD2 (5 bases). The germline V and J ends were trimmed by 1 base and 7 bases, with 8 bases remaining between them. The germline V gene encodes CDR1 SGHNT and CDR2 YYREEE (reference sequence). The CDR3 length is 12 residues. The CDR3 spells CASSLYGRTQYF. The CDR3 nucleotides are TGTGCCAGCAGCTTGTATGGGAGGACCCAGTACTTC. Based on the CDR3 plus reference TRBV5-4 and TRBJ2-5, the full variable domain is ETGVTQSPTHLIKTRGQQVTLRCSSQSGHNTVSWYQQALGQGPQFIFQYYREEENGRGNFPPRFSGLQFPNYSSELNVNALELDDSALYLCASSLYGRTQYFGPGTRLLVL.

The genes are TRBV5-1 and TRBJ1-1, with a tentative D call TRBD1 (5 bases). Trimming took off 0 bases at V and 3 bases at J, with 9 bases between the two ends. The germline V gene has CDR1 SGHRS and CDR2 YFSETQ. This CDR3 is built from 14 residues. The CDR3 DNA is TGCGCCAGCAGCTTGGGACAGACAGACACTGAAGCTTTCTTT. Translating gives CASSLGQTDTEAFF.